The 3 T cell receptor beta chains presented below share a single source sample, sequenced in a study of graft-versus-host responses after intestinal transplantation. Profiling relied on immunoSEQ multiplex PCR, and the TCRdb table lists in-frame clones only, not all of them. The sample has 20,000 to 30,000 clones, approximately 82% seen once. The sequenced sample was PBMCs, obtained about 28 days after intestinal transplant. The receptors come from a human patient who received an intestinal transplant, so some T cells may come from the graft donor.

The V call is TRBV5-4, the J call TRBJ2-7, with a tentative D call TRBD2 (5 bases). The CDR3 totals 11 residues. V was clipped by 0 bases and J by 7 bases, with 5 bases between them. Germline V gives CDR1 SGHNT, CDR2 YYREEE (reference sequence). The CDR3 DNA follows: TGTGCCAGCAGCTTGGCGGGAGAGCAGTACTTC. Its protein product is CASSLAGEQYF.

This chain connects TRBV6-6 to TRBJ1-2; D gene ambiguous. Germline CDR1 MNHNY, CDR2 SVGAGI (reference sequence). Trimming left V 4 bases short and J 4 bases short, with 7 bases between. CDR3 length: 12 amino acids. CDR3 region: CASSSTRYGYTF. CDR3 DNA sequence: TGTGCCAGCAGTTCCACTCGCTATGGCTACACCTTC.

The chain has TRBV6-1 and TRBJ1-1; a weak D match, TRBD1 (5 bases). The germline CDR1 and CDR2 sequences are MNHNS and SASEGT. Trimming left V 10 bases short and J 9 bases short, with 18 bases between. This CDR3 region has 12 residues. The CDR3 region is CATPWIRVKAFF. DNA of the CDR3: TGTGCCACCCCTTGGATCAGGGTTAAAGCTTTCTTT.